The clone carrying this T cell receptor beta chain was seen only once. Its antigen is not identified. This specimen comes from a study of cytomegalovirus exposure and HLA in healthy donors. Study observations and caveats: Reported findings show TCR beta sequences accurately forecast HLA-A and HLA-B alleles in most subjects. Trimming of TCR beta V- and J-genes showed a link, identified in a later analysis, to a missense DCLRE1C variant. A later analysis showed that HLA-associated TCR beta chains had undergone more clonal expansion than equally common others. Previously analyzed data showed that most TCR beta V segments were productive at a frequency of about 90% or about 30%.

The germline CDR1 and CDR2 sequences are PRHDT and FYEKMQ (reference sequence). This CDR3 is built from 18 residues. The V and J ends lost 5 bases and 4 bases, in that order; junction bases with no gene match: 11. The primer mix had 60 Vbeta and 13 Jbeta primers. The protocol was immunoSEQ multiplex PCR, while the TCRdb copy is restricted to in-frame clones and leaves out a portion. The data contain about 110,000 clones, around 79% of them singletons. Sequencing input: PBMCs. This chain links TRBV13 with TRBJ2-1; 13 nucleotides agree with TRBD2. The clonotype originates from a woman in her 30s in good health and CMV-seronegative. This CDR3 reads CASSPGTSGISSYNEQFF. CDR3 nucleotide sequence: TGTGCCAGCAGCCCTGGGACTAGCGGGATAAGTTCTTACAATGAGCAGTTCTTC.